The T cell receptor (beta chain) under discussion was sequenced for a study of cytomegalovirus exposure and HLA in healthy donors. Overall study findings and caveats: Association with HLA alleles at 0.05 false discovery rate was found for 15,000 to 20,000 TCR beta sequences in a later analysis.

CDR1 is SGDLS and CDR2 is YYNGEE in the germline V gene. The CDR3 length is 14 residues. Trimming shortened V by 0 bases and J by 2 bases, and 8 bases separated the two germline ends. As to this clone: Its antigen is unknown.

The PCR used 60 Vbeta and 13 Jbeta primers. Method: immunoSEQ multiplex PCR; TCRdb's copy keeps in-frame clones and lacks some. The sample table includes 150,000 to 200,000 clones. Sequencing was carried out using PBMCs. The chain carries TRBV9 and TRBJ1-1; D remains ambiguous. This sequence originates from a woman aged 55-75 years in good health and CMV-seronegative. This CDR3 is CASSVDYRNTEAFF. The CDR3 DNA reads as TGTGCCAGCAGCGTAGATTATAGAAACACTGAAGCTTTCTTT.